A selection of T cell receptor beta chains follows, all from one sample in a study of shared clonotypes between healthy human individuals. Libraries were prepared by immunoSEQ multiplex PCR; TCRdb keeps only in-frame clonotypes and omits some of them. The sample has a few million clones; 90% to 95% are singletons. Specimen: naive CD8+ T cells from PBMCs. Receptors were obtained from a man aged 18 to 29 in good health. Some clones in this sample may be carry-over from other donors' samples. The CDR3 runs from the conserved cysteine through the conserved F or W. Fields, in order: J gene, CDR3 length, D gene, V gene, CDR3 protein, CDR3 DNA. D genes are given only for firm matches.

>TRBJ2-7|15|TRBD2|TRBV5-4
CASSEAGTGLYEQYF
TGTGCCAGCAGCGAAGCGGGAACCGGGCTCTACGAGCAGTACTTC
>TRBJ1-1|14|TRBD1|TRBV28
CASSYRGTGGEAFF
TGTGCCAGCAGTTACCGGGGGACAGGGGGGGAAGCTTTCTTT
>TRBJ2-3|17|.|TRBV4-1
CASSHGANPTSTDTQYF
TGCGCCAGCAGCCATGGCGCGAACCCAACTAGCACAGATACGCAGTATTTT
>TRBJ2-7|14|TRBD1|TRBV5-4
CASSSDRGYYEQYF
TGTGCCAGCAGCTCTGACAGGGGGTATTACGAGCAGTACTTC
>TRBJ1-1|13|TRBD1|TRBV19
CASTHRGATEAFF
TGTGCCAGTACTCACAGGGGAGCCACTGAAGCTTTCTTT
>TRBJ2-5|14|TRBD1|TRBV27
CASSLSARGETQYF
TGTGCCAGCAGTTTATCGGCCAGGGGGGAGACCCAGTACTTC
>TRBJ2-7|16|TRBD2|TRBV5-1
CASSLGLAGLSYEQYF
TGCGCCAGCAGCTTAGGACTAGCGGGCCTCTCCTACGAGCAGTACTTC
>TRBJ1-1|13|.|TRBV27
CASSFQLNTEAFF
TGTGCCAGCAGTTTCCAGCTGAACACTGAAGCTTTCTTT
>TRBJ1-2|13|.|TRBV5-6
CASSLGRVHGYTF
TGTGCCAGCAGCTTGGGCAGGGTGCATGGCTACACCTTC
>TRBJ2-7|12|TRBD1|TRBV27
CATGTGAYEQYF
TGTGCCACTGGGACAGGGGCCTACGAGCAGTACTTC